Below, 27 T cell receptor beta chains from the same sample are listed, as sequenced in a study of blood T cell repertoires in COVID-19. TCRdb's table, derived via immunoSEQ multiplex PCR, lists solely in-frame clones and lacks some. The sample includes some 200,000 clones, 65% to 90% of them seen just once. The sequencing sample was made of peripheral blood. Source of these receptors: a woman in her 70s with COVID-19, enrolled during active disease.

The rearrangement uses TRBV6-5 and TRBJ1-2; D is unclear. V lost 0 bases to trimming and J lost 4 bases, with 9 bases between them. There are 14 residues in the CDR3. The germline V gene encodes CDR1 MNHEY and CDR2 SVGAGI. Written as DNA, the CDR3 is TGTGCCAGCAGTTACTCGAGGGATGGCTATGGCTACACCTTC. Encoded protein: CASSYSRDGYGYTF.

V gene TRBV7-9 combines with J gene TRBJ2-3; D is perhaps TRBD2 (6 bases). Trimming took 4 bases from V and 1 from J, leaving 9 bases between them. CDR3 length: 14 residues. Germline V gives CDR1 SEHNR, CDR2 FQNEAQ (reference sequence). CDR3 DNA: TGTGCCAGCAGCTGGGACTTTGGCACAGATACGCAGTATTTT. Amino acids: CASSWDFGTDTQYF.

The genes are TRBV3-1 (or the pseudogene TRBV3-2) and TRBJ1-1, with a tentative D call TRBD1 (6 bases). The CDR3 loop spans 15 amino acids. CDR1 and CDR2 (germline): LGHDT, YNNKEL (reference sequence). V lost 3 bases, J lost 0 bases, and 11 bases lay in between. DNA for the CDR3: TGTGCCAGCAGCCAGCCGGGACAAATGAACACTGAAGCTTTCTTT. Residues: CASSQPGQMNTEAFF.

The chain joins TRBV10-3 to TRBJ2-2; TRBD2 agrees at 7 bases. V was clipped by 2 bases and J by 7 bases; unmatched bases: 7. Germline V CDR1 and CDR2: ENHRY, SYGVKD. The CDR3 is 15 amino acids. CDR3 protein: CAISEEAGEVGELFF. The CDR3 DNA sequence: TGTGCCATCAGTGAGGAGGCGGGAGAGGTCGGGGAGCTGTTTTTT.

V usage is TRBV18 and J usage is TRBJ2-2; the match to TRBD1 covers 10 bases. Losses at the gene ends were 1 base for V and 7 bases for J; bases not matched to a gene: 3. The CDR3 has 15 amino acids. CDR1 KGHSH and CDR2 LQKENI come from the germline V gene. In nucleotides, the CDR3 is TGTGCCAGCTCACCACAAGGGACAGGGGTCGGGGAGCTGTTTTTT. It is translated as CASSPQGTGVGELFF.

The chain combines TRBV5-1 with TRBJ1-6, with D tentatively TRBD1 (5 bases). V dropped 7 bases and J dropped 10 bases, with 18 bases sitting between them. The CDR3 extends over 14 amino acids. Germline loops: CDR1 SGHRS, CDR2 YFSETQ. The CDR3 region is CASRPPQGSSPLHF. The CDR3 coding sequence is TGCGCCAGCCGACCCCCCCAGGGCTCCTCACCCCTCCACTTT.

This chain uses TRBV5-4 with TRBJ1-1; 10 nucleotides line up with TRBD1. The germline V gene has CDR1 SGHNT and CDR2 YYREEE (reference sequence). J lost 0 bases, V lost 3 bases, and 5 bases had no gene match. The CDR3 length is 16 residues. The chain's CDR3 is CASSSWTGGMNTEAFF. Here the CDR3 DNA reads TGTGCCAGCAGCTCCTGGACAGGGGGAATGAACACTGAAGCTTTCTTT.

This chain links TRBV19 with TRBJ2-5; TRBD2 matches at 13 bases. CDR1 LNHDA and CDR2 SQIVND come from the germline V gene (reference sequence). The CDR3 is 17 amino acids. V trimming: 5 bases; J trimming: 3 bases; junction bases outside the gene matches: 9. Here the CDR3 reads CASSPQATSGRKETQYF. In DNA form, the CDR3 reads TGTGCCAGTAGTCCCCAGGCGACTAGCGGGAGGAAAGAGACCCAGTACTTC.

The chain combines TRBV3-1 (or the pseudogene TRBV3-2) with TRBJ2-7, with D tentatively TRBD2 (5 bases). Germline CDR1 LGHDT, CDR2 YNNKEL (reference sequence). The CDR3 covers 14 residues. The V end was cut by 1 base, the J end by 6 bases, with 13 bases between. This CDR3 is CASSQGGRVVEQYF. CDR3 in DNA: TGTGCCAGCAGCCAAGGAGGGCGGGTAGTCGAGCAGTACTTC.

The V and J genes are TRBV18 and TRBJ2-1, with 13 bases fitting TRBD2. Germline loops: CDR1 KGHSH, CDR2 LQKENI. V shed 0 bases, J shed 2 bases, and the junction held 7 bases outside the gene matches. This CDR3 is built from 19 residues. CDR3 bases: TGTGCCAGCTCACCACCCTTTAGGACTAGCGGGAGTACCTACAATGAGCAGTTCTTC. It specifies CASSPPFRTSGSTYNEQFF.

J is TRBJ1-5 and V is TRBV2; D gene uncertain. Germline values: CDR1 SNHLY, CDR2 FYNNEI. The CDR3 loop spans 14 amino acids. Deletions cut 6 bases from V and 2 bases from J, with 11 bases between. CDR3 sequence reads: CASRADIGNQPQHF. CDR3 coding DNA: TGTGCCAGCAGAGCCGACATTGGCAATCAGCCCCAGCATTTT.

V gene TRBV5-1 combines with J gene TRBJ1-1; D gene uncertain. Trimming pared 3 bases from V and 5 bases from J, leaving 20 bases between. CDR3 length: 16 amino acids. CDR1 and CDR2 from the germline V gene are SGHRS and YFSETQ. The CDR3 spells CASSSHELAGGTEAFF. The CDR3 DNA reads as TGCGCCAGCAGCTCACATGAATTAGCGGGAGGAACTGAAGCTTTCTTT.

The CDR3 spells CASSFGQPGGGSQYF. DNA for the CDR3: TGTGCCAGCAGCTTTGGTCAGCCGGGAGGTGGGTCCCAGTACTTC. The J gene is TRBJ2-5, the V gene TRBV11-3; the match to TRBD2 covers 7 bases. The CDR3 is 15 amino acids. Germline V gene sequence: CDR1 SGHNT, CDR2 YENEEA. The trim removed 3 bases at V and 9 bases at J, leaving 13 bases unmatched.

In this sample, this clone turned up many times. The rearrangement links TRBV7-2 to TRBJ1-2; D is unclear. CDR3 size: 13 residues. Germline V gene data show CDR1 as SGHTA and CDR2 as FQGNSA. Trimming took off 1 base at V and 2 bases at J, with 5 bases between the two ends. The chain's CDR3 is CASSLDTNYGYTF. The CDR3 nucleotides are TGTGCCAGCAGCTTAGACACGAACTATGGCTACACCTTC.

The rearrangement links TRBV10-3 to TRBJ1-1, with 8 bases that match TRBD1. The V and J ends lost 5 bases and 3 bases, in that order; junction bases with no gene match: 8. Looked up from germline, CDR1 is ENHRY and CDR2 is SYGVKD. This CDR3 region has 15 residues. CDR3 amino acids: CAISPGTGSYTEAFF. Written as DNA, the CDR3 is TGTGCCATCAGTCCCGGGACAGGTAGTTACACTGAAGCTTTCTTT.

This clone was found a few times. The chain couples TRBV30 to TRBJ2-1; a possible D gene is TRBD2 (6 bases). Per the germline V gene, CDR1 is GTSNPN and CDR2 is SVGIG (reference sequence). The CDR3 has 12 residues. V was trimmed by 1 base and J by 11 bases, leaving 12 bases between them. The CDR3, as DNA: TGTGCCTGGAGTGATTTAGGGACTCAGCAGTTCTTC. This sequence encodes CAWSDLGTQQFF.

The chain uses TRBV5-1 and TRBJ1-5; a possible D gene is TRBD1 (6 bases). The CDR3 runs to 15 residues. Germline V gene data show CDR1 as SGHRS and CDR2 as YFSETQ. V lost 2 bases, J lost 5 bases, and 14 bases lay in between. The CDR3 sequence: CASSFGGGGDQPQHF. In nucleotides, the CDR3 is TGCGCCAGCAGCTTTGGCGGCGGGGGCGATCAGCCCCAGCATTTT.

The J gene is TRBJ1-5, the V gene TRBV6-5, with no clear D. With 7 bases removed from V and 4 bases from J, the gap between germline ends came to 17 bases. The CDR3 contains 15 residues. CDR1 and CDR2 from the germline V gene are MNHEY and SVGAGI. This CDR3 reads CASNAGGWGNQPQHF. The CDR3 DNA reads as TGTGCCAGCAACGCGGGCGGATGGGGAAATCAGCCCCAGCATTTT.

This clone has only one observation. This sequence joins TRBV5-4 and TRBJ2-3, with D possibly matching TRBD1 (6 bases). Germline lookup yields CDR1 SGHNT and CDR2 YYREEE (reference sequence). V was trimmed by 6 bases and J by 0 bases, leaving 11 bases between them. The CDR3 spans 14 residues. This CDR3 reads CASTGTTSTDTQYF. Written as DNA, the CDR3 is TGTGCCAGCACCGGGACAACGAGCACAGATACGCAGTATTTT.

V usage is TRBV2 and J usage is TRBJ1-5; 8 bases match TRBD1. The CDR3 extends over 15 amino acids. The germline CDR1 and CDR2 sequences are SNHLY and FYNNEI. With V trimmed by 6 bases and J by 4 bases, 8 bases remained unmatched. CDR3 residues: CASSLSNRGNQPQHF. The CDR3 nucleotides are TGTGCCAGCAGCCTCTCTAACAGGGGGAATCAGCCCCAGCATTTT.

The V gene is TRBV14, the J gene TRBJ2-2, with TRBD2 matching over 7 bases. The CDR3 runs 16 residues. After removal of 4 bases from V and 3 bases from J, the junction contained 8 bases not matched to a gene. Germline CDR1 is SGHDN and CDR2 is FVKESK. The CDR3 DNA sequence: TGTGCCAGCAGCCCGTTAGAGCTAGCGGACACCGGGGAGCTGTTTTTT. This sequence encodes CASSPLELADTGELFF.

The rearrangement uses TRBV7-2 and TRBJ2-1, with D perhaps TRBD1 (5 bases). The CDR3 contains 16 residues. Germline assignment: CDR1 SGHTA and CDR2 FQGNSA. The germline V and J ends were trimmed by 4 bases and 4 bases, with 17 bases remaining between them. As DNA, the CDR3 is TGTGCCAGCAGCTGGCAGGGTCCCCTCAATTACAATGAGCAGTTCTTC. Translated, it gives CASSWQGPLNYNEQFF. Based on the CDR3 plus reference TRBV7-2 and TRBJ2-1, the full variable domain is GAGVSQSPSNKVTEKGKDVELRCDPISGHTALYWYRQSLGQGLEFLIYFQGNSAPDKSGLPSDRFSAERTGGSVSTLTIQRTQQEDSAVYLCASSWQGPLNYNEQFFGPGTRLTVL.

V usage is TRBV11-2 and J usage is TRBJ1-6, with D maybe TRBD1 (5 bases). Trimming shortened V by 2 bases and J by 8 bases, and 7 bases separated the two germline ends. From germline, CDR1 is SGHAT and CDR2 FQNNGV. This CDR3 spans 13 amino acids. CDR3 DNA: TGTGCCAGCAGCTTACGGGGGGATTCACCCCTCCACTTT. As protein: CASSLRGDSPLHF.

This chain uses TRBV19 with TRBJ1-3; D is ambiguous. CDR1 and CDR2 (germline): LNHDA, SQIVND (reference sequence). V was pared by 7 bases and J by 4 bases, with 32 bases between. The CDR3 runs to 20 residues. In DNA form, the CDR3 reads TGTGCCAGTACCCTCCTCCCGCCCGGAGGTCAGCAAGCTTCGGGAAACACCATATATTTT. Encoded protein: CASTLLPPGGQQASGNTIYF.

The V and J genes are TRBV27 and TRBJ1-3, with D uncertain. V was shortened by 1 base and J by 2 bases, with 12 bases between the two germline ends. Germline CDR1 is MNHEY and CDR2 is SMNVEV (reference sequence). CDR3 length equals 16 residues. CDR3 in DNA: TGTGCCAGCAGTTTATGGGGAGACCCTACTGGAAACACCATATATTTT. This gives the protein CASSLWGDPTGNTIYF.

A note on this clone: The junction does not match germline at one end; this may be a read error. This sequence joins TRBV7-7 and TRBJ2-1; 11 nucleotides agree with TRBD2. The CDR3 loop spans 16 amino acids. Germline V gene lookup returns CDR1 SSHAT and CDR2 FNYEAQ (reference sequence). The CDR3 region is CASSSTSGGAYNEQFF. In DNA, the CDR3 is TGTGCTAGCAGCTCTACTAGCGGGGGAGCCTACAATGAGCAGTTCTTC.

V and J are TRBV5-4 and TRBJ2-1; 9 nucleotides line up with TRBD1. This CDR3 contains 16 residues. CDR1 and CDR2 from the germline V gene are SGHNT and YYREEE (reference sequence). Losses at the gene ends were 2 bases for V and 9 bases for J; bases not matched to a gene: 12. CDR3 amino acids: CASSFRGQGLGGEQFF. The CDR3 region has the DNA TGTGCCAGCAGCTTTAGGGGACAGGGTCTAGGGGGTGAGCAGTTCTTC.